The 29 T cell receptor beta chains in this list originate from one sample, sequenced in a study of T cells in Graves' hyperthyroidism and ophthalmopathy. Amplified TCR beta CDR3 regions derived from RNA transcripts. The TCR CDR3 was amplified in a first-round RT-PCR using the HTBI primer set. TCRdb called the multiplex PCR reads again in MiXCR, with one record for every CDR3 protein. This sample yields about 360,000 distinct CDR3 sequences, of which around 14% are seen a single time; 9.2% belongs to the top ten. Source material: blood. These receptors all stem from a woman aged 18-29 years with Graves' hyperthyroidism.

This clonotype has more than one count but fewer than ten. This may arise from a read error, as a much more abundant clone is one base away. This chain links TRBV20-1 with TRBJ2-7; D assignment may be TRBD1 or TRBD2 (5 bases each). The V end was cut by 3 bases, the J end by 3 bases, with 12 bases between. The CDR3 has 13 amino acids. Germline CDR1 and CDR2: DFQATT and SNEGSKA (reference sequence). CDR3 residues: CSARTEDFYEQYF. DNA for the CDR3: TGCAGTGCTAGGACAGAGGACTTCTACGAGCAGTACTTC.

There are many counts of this clonotype. For the CDR3, the DNA is TGTGCCAGCAGCTTTGGTGGGACTAGCACAGATACGCAGTATTTT. Amino acid sequence: CASSFGGTSTDTQYF. The chain employs TRBV7-3 and TRBJ2-3, with a weak D call TRBD2 (6 bases). The CDR3 covers 15 residues. Trimming left V 3 bases short and J 0 bases short, with 10 bases between. CDR1 and CDR2 from the germline V gene are SGHTA and FQGTGA.

The chain carries TRBV10-3 and TRBJ2-5; 13 positions match TRBD2. This CDR3 comprises 15 residues. With V trimmed by 8 bases and J by 5 bases, 8 bases remained unmatched. The germline V gene encodes CDR1 ENHRY and CDR2 SYGVKD. CDR3 sequence: CAIGLAGAGGETQYF. CDR3 nucleotide sequence: TGTGCCATCGGACTAGCGGGAGCGGGGGGGGAGACCCAGTACTTC.

CDR3 sequence (DNA): TGTGCCTGGAGCCCCTCGGCAGGCGCCCCCTACGAGCAGTACTTC. Translated: CAWSPSAGAPYEQYF. V and J are TRBV30 and TRBJ2-7; D is ambiguous. Germline CDR1 is GTSNPN and CDR2 is SVGIG (reference sequence). The ends were cut back, 3 bases at V and 2 bases at J, with 17 bases in the middle. CDR3 length: 15 residues.

This clonotype was observed many times. V and J are TRBV7-9 and TRBJ1-1; no clear D. Trimming left V 2 bases short and J 0 bases short, with 10 bases between. Germline V gene lookup returns CDR1 SEHNR and CDR2 FQNEAQ (reference sequence). The CDR3 is made up of 15 amino acids. The CDR3 region has the DNA TGTGCCAGCAGCTTATTGGGGAGTTTGAACACTGAAGCTTTCTTT. Protein: CASSLLGSLNTEAFF.

This clonotype was counted only a few times. This chain links TRBV7-9 with TRBJ1-6; D unclear. CDR3 length equals 18 residues. V was cut by 2 bases and J by 5 bases, with 19 bases left in between. Germline CDR1 reads SEHNR; CDR2 reads FQNEAQ (reference sequence). Here the CDR3 DNA reads TGTGCCAGCAGCTTATATCCCTTGGCCCTGGGCCATAATTCACCCCTCCACTTT. Its translation is CASSLYPLALGHNSPLHF.

The chain links TRBV9 to TRBJ2-3, with 9 bases lining up with TRBD2. V shed 7 bases and J 4 bases; nucleotides not matched to a gene: 13. The germline CDR1 and CDR2 sequences are SGDLS and YYNGEE. The CDR3 has 16 residues. CDR3 in amino acids: CASGGSSGSVADTQYF. The CDR3 DNA sequence: TGTGCCAGCGGGGGGAGTAGCGGGAGTGTCGCAGATACGCAGTATTTT.

The table lists this clonotype with a few counts. This may be a read error: a much more frequent sequence differs by one nucleotide. The CDR3 ends on some other residue instead of the conserved phenylalanine or tryptophan, so this is likely a read error. The chain uses TRBV2 and TRBJ1-2; D is undetermined. This CDR3 has 12 amino acids. The V gene's germline CDR1 is SNHLY and CDR2 FYNNEI. The V gene lost 3 bases and the J gene lost 4 bases, with 6 bases spanning the gap. The DNA of the CDR3 is TGTGCCAGCAGTGAGACTCTCTATGGCTACACCCTC. Its translation: CASSETLYGYTL.

This clonotype was detected ten times or more. The genes are TRBV20-1 and TRBJ2-5; possibly TRBD1 or TRBD2 for D (5 bases each). CDR1 and CDR2 from the germline V gene are DFQATT and SNEGSKA (reference sequence). V gave up 7 bases and J gave up 2 bases, with 14 bases separating them. This CDR3 spans 13 amino acids. The CDR3 here is CSGQGGGQETQYF. In DNA form, the CDR3 reads TGCAGTGGGCAGGGTGGGGGTCAAGAGACCCAGTACTTC.

This clonotype was seen at least ten times. The chain is built from TRBV3-1 and TRBJ2-7; D is perhaps TRBD2 (6 bases). The CDR3 totals 17 residues. V was trimmed by 1 base and J by 2 bases, leaving 18 bases between them. Per germline, CDR1 LGHDT and CDR2 YNNKEL (reference sequence). Here the CDR3 reads CASSQVPSLANTYEQYF. The CDR3 DNA reads as TGTGCCAGCAGCCAAGTACCGTCTCTAGCGAACACCTACGAGCAGTACTTC.

This clonotype was counted ten times or more. The chain uses TRBV28 and TRBJ1-1; D is ambiguous. With 4 bases removed from V and 7 bases from J, the gap between germline ends came to 16 bases. The CDR3 has 14 amino acids. CDR1 is MDHEN and CDR2 is SYDVKM in the germline V gene. CDR3 sequence reads: CASSSPVWADEAFF. As DNA, the CDR3 is TGTGCCAGCAGTTCTCCAGTTTGGGCAGATGAAGCTTTCTTT.

This clonotype has only a few counts. The chain links TRBV19 to TRBJ2-5; TRBD1 is a possible D gene (5 bases). CDR1 and CDR2 from the germline V gene are LNHDA and SQIVND (reference sequence). CDR3 size: 13 residues. Trimming shortened V by 4 bases and J by 0 bases, and 6 bases separated the two germline ends. The CDR3 is CASSTGYQETQYF. In nucleotides, the CDR3 is TGTGCCAGTAGTACAGGGTACCAAGAGACCCAGTACTTC.

There are many counts of this clonotype. The genes are TRBV7-8 and TRBJ2-3; the match to TRBD2 covers 8 bases. The CDR3 is 16 residues long. From germline, CDR1 is SGHVS and CDR2 FQNEAQ. J gave up 2 bases and V 2 bases, and 6 bases lay outside the gene matches. CDR3 DNA: TGTGCCAGCAGCTTAAGGCGGGGGGCCGCCACAGATACGCAGTATTTT. Amino acids: CASSLRRGAATDTQYF. Using reference TRBV7-8 and TRBJ2-3 for the parts outside the CDR3, the full variable domain is GAGVSQSPRYKVAKRGQDVALRCDPISGHVSLFWYQQALGQGPEFLTYFQNEAQLDKSGLPSDRFFAERPEGSVSTLKIQRTQQEDSAVYLCASSLRRGAATDTQYFGPGTRLTVL.

Of note for this clonotype: One base away lies a much larger clone, so this may be a sequencing read error. The chain employs TRBV12-3 or TRBV12-4 and TRBJ2-3; 11 bases align to TRBD2. This CDR3 comprises 16 residues. The CDR3 region has the DNA TGTGCCGGCAGCGGGCGACTAGCGGGAATCACAGATACGCAGTATTTT. Protein sequence: CAGSGRLAGITDTQYF.

This clonotype was seen many times. J is TRBJ2-1 and V is TRBV18; D gene unclear. CDR3 length equals 13 residues. Between the trimmed V and J ends, which lost 6 bases and 6 bases, there was a span of 12 bases. Germline loops: CDR1 KGHSH, CDR2 LQKENI. In nucleotides, the CDR3 is TGTGCCAGCTCCCCGGTTCCAGCCAATGAGCAGTTCTTC. It translates to CASSPVPANEQFF.

This clonotype came up a few times. V and J are TRBV29-1 and TRBJ2-1; no definite D call. The germline V gene encodes CDR1 SQVTM and CDR2 ANQGSEA. This CDR3 contains 14 residues. V was shortened by 7 bases and J by 0 bases, with 13 bases between the two germline ends. The CDR3 bases are TGCAGCGCCGTGACACAGAGCTCCTACAATGAGCAGTTCTTC. Its translation: CSAVTQSSYNEQFF.

This clonotype was seen at least ten times. The chain combines TRBV5-1 with TRBJ1-1; D gene ambiguous. Germline values: CDR1 SGHRS, CDR2 YFSETQ. CDR3 length equals 14 residues. V dropped 1 base and J dropped 4 bases, with 11 bases sitting between them. CDR3 in DNA: TGCGCCAGCAGCTTGTACTTCTCCGGCACTGAAGCTTTCTTT. It yields the protein CASSLYFSGTEAFF.

This clonotype appeared many times. V and J are TRBV11-1 and TRBJ2-7, with TRBD2 matching 15 bases. The CDR3 extends over 16 amino acids. The germline V gene has CDR1 SGHAT and CDR2 FQDESV (reference sequence). V shed 5 bases and J 6 bases; nucleotides not matched to a gene: 8. In DNA form, the CDR3 reads TGTGCCAGCAGCGGACTAGCGGGAGGGCCGGTGGGCGAGCAGTACTTC. This codes for CASSGLAGGPVGEQYF.

Comment on this clonotype: One end of the junction varies from germline; a read error may be responsible. The chain uses TRBV27 and TRBJ2-1; TRBD2 matches 8 bases. This CDR3 has 14 residues. Per germline, CDR1 MNHEY and CDR2 SMNVEV (reference sequence). The CDR3 sequence is CASSSGTSYNEQLF. The CDR3, as DNA: TGTGCCAGCAGTTCCGGGACTAGTTACAATGAGCAGCTCTTC.

This clonotype was seen ten or more times. The rearrangement joins TRBV28 to TRBJ2-2; D is perhaps TRBD1 (6 bases). The CDR3 is made up of 17 amino acids. Trimming shortened V by 8 bases and J by 0 bases, and 19 bases separated the two germline ends. The germline gives CDR1 MDHEN, CDR2 SYDVKM. The DNA for the CDR3 is TGTGCCAGCGGAGCCCCAGACAGGTTAACGAACACCGGGGAGCTGTTTTTT. This translates into CASGAPDRLTNTGELFF. The full variable domain, its missing parts supplied by reference TRBV28 and TRBJ2-2, is DVKVTQSSRYLVKRTGEKVFLECVQDMDHENMFWYRQDPGLGLRLIYFSYDVKMKEKGDIPEGYSVSREKKERFSLILESASTNQTSMYLCASGAPDRLTNTGELFFGEGSRLTVL.

As to this clonotype: Given a much more abundant clone one base away, this may be a read error. The rearrangement joins TRBV12-3 or TRBV12-4 to TRBJ1-2, with TRBD1 matching over 7 bases. Losses at the gene ends were 6 bases for V and 6 bases for J; bases not matched to a gene: 13. The CDR3 runs to 15 residues. The CDR3 sequence is CASSQGQTPSNGYTF. CDR3 DNA sequence: TGTGCCAGCAGCCAGGGACAGACCCCTTCGAATGGCTACACCTTC.

The chain couples TRBV3-1 to TRBJ2-1; the D gene could be TRBD1 or TRBD2 (5 bases each). This CDR3 contains 18 residues. Trimming cost V 1 base and J 0 bases, with 16 bases left between them. Germline values: CDR1 LGHDT, CDR2 YNNKEL (reference sequence). The CDR3 is CASSQALPGQSSYNEQFF. In nucleotides, the CDR3 is TGTGCCAGCAGCCAAGCTCTTCCGGGGCAAAGCTCCTACAATGAGCAGTTCTTC.

This clonotype appeared many times. The J gene is TRBJ1-1, the V gene TRBV12-3 or TRBV12-4; D remains unclear. This CDR3 is 11 amino acids long. Trimming shortened V by 3 bases and J by 8 bases, and 7 bases separated the two germline ends. The CDR3 reads CASSFGPEAFF. CDR3 in DNA: TGTGCCAGCAGTTTCGGTCCGGAAGCTTTCTTT.

This clonotype was recorded at least ten times. The CDR3 DNA follows: TGTGCCAGCTCACTTGACTCCCGAGTTGATTCACCCCTCCACTTT. It is translated as CASSLDSRVDSPLHF. V gene TRBV18 combines with J gene TRBJ1-6; no clear D. Trimming cost V 4 bases and J 8 bases, with 15 bases left between them. CDR3 length: 15 residues. The germline gives CDR1 KGHSH, CDR2 LQKENI.

The genes are TRBV4-2 and TRBJ2-3; 8 positions agree with TRBD2. V was clipped by 1 base and J by 4 bases; unmatched bases: 7. The germline V gene has CDR1 LGHNA and CDR2 YNFKEQ. This CDR3 is 16 amino acids long. CDR3 sequence (DNA): TGTGCCAGCAGCCAAGTGTTTGACGGGGGGGCAGATACGCAGTATTTT. Encoded protein: CASSQVFDGGADTQYF.

This clonotype has at least ten counts. J is TRBJ2-1 and V is TRBV7-8, with D maybe TRBD1 (7 bases). Germline loops: CDR1 SGHVS, CDR2 FQNEAQ. V lost 5 bases and J lost 4, with 15 bases in between. CDR3 length: 15 residues. CDR3 residues: CASSNVRDRYNEQFF. The CDR3 region has the DNA TGTGCCAGCAGCAATGTGCGGGACAGATACAATGAGCAGTTCTTC. Together with reference TRBV7-8 and TRBJ2-1, the CDR3 gives the full variable domain: GAGVSQSPRYKVAKRGQDVALRCDPISGHVSLFWYQQALGQGPEFLTYFQNEAQLDKSGLPSDRFFAERPEGSVSTLKIQRTQQEDSAVYLCASSNVRDRYNEQFFGPGTRLTVL.

This clonotype was picked up many times. The rearrangement links TRBV5-1 to TRBJ1-4, with D tentatively TRBD1 (5 bases). The germline V gene encodes CDR1 SGHRS and CDR2 YFSETQ. The ends were cut back, 2 bases at V and 8 bases at J, with 16 bases in the middle. The CDR3 extends over 15 amino acids. CDR3 DNA sequence: TGCGCCAGCAGCTTAGGGGCATCTCAAGGGGAAAAACTGTTTTTT. It yields the protein CASSLGASQGEKLFF. The full variable domain, its missing parts supplied by reference TRBV5-1 and TRBJ1-4, is KAGVTQTPRYLIKTRGQQVTLSCSPISGHRSVSWYQQTPGQGLQFLFEYFSETQRNKGNFPGRFSGRQFSNSRSEMNVSTLELGDSALYLCASSLGASQGEKLFFGSGTQLSVL.

About this clonotype itself: This could be a read error, since a much larger clone is one nucleotide away. The CDR3 protein is CASNFLVGSSYNEQFF. CDR3 nucleotide sequence: TGTGCCAGCAACTTCCTAGTGGGGAGCTCCTACAATGAGCAGTTCTTC. The rearrangement links TRBV7-8 to TRBJ2-1, with D perhaps matching TRBD2 (5 bases). The germline gives CDR1 SGHVS, CDR2 FQNEAQ. Trimming took 7 bases from V and 0 from J, leaving 16 bases between them. This CDR3 contains 16 residues.

This clonotype was counted ten times or more. The chain joins TRBV27 to TRBJ1-1; TRBD1 agrees at 8 bases. This CDR3 has 14 residues. Germline CDR1 MNHEY, CDR2 SMNVEV (reference sequence). With V trimmed by 5 bases and J by 7 bases, 9 bases remained unmatched. CDR3 sequence: CASSLTGANFEAFF. The CDR3 region has the DNA TGTGCCAGCAGTCTGACAGGGGCCAACTTTGAAGCTTTCTTT.